These 20 T cell receptor beta chains were all obtained from the same sample, sequenced in a study of cytomegalovirus exposure and HLA in healthy donors. PCR was performed using 60 Vbeta and 13 Jbeta primers. TCRdb's copy holds only in-frame clones and misses some; the assay was immunoSEQ multiplex PCR. The profile shows over 100,000 clones, over 60% of them singletons. The sequencing input was PBMCs. These receptors originate from a male donor in good health and CMV-seropositive.

The chain employs TRBV28 and TRBJ2-3, with 9 bases lining up with TRBD2. From germline, CDR1 is MDHEN and CDR2 SYDVKM. CDR3 length: 16 amino acids. J gave up 6 bases and V 0 bases, and 7 bases lay outside the gene matches. In DNA, the CDR3 is TGTGCCAGCAGTTTATGGGGTAGCGGGAGACGGGATACGCAGTATTTT. It yields the protein CASSLWGSGRRDTQYF.

The chain employs TRBV7-2 and TRBJ1-1, with D uncertain. In germline, CDR1 is SGHTA, CDR2 FQGNSA. Trimming removed 5 bases at V and 8 bases at J, with 9 bases between. The CDR3 is made up of 11 amino acids. The CDR3, as DNA: TGTGCCAGCAGCCTGAGGTACGAAGCTTTCTTT. Protein: CASSLRYEAFF.

The chain uses TRBV30 and TRBJ1-6; D remains unclear. Per the germline V gene, CDR1 is GTSNPN and CDR2 is SVGIG (reference sequence). Trimming removed 7 bases at V and 7 bases at J, with 14 bases between. CDR3 length: 13 amino acids. The CDR3 region is CASKVTYNSPLHF. The CDR3 coding sequence is TGTGCCTCGAAAGTCACTTACAATTCACCCCTCCACTTT.

The rearrangement links TRBV18 to TRBJ2-5, with TRBD1 matching 10 bases. The V segment lost 4 bases and the J segment 7 bases; nucleotides outside the gene matches: 6. In germline, CDR1 is KGHSH, CDR2 LQKENI. The CDR3 contains 14 residues. As DNA, the CDR3 is TGTGCCAGCTCACGGGACAGGGGAAGCGGGACCCAGTACTTC. Protein: CASSRDRGSGTQYF.

The chain combines TRBV29-1 with TRBJ1-2; D remains unclear. CDR3 length: 14 residues. Looked up from germline, CDR1 is SQVTM and CDR2 is ANQGSEA. V shed 4 bases and J shed 2 bases, with 14 bases lying between them. The CDR3 nucleotides read TGCAGCGTTGGGAGGACTGGGGAGAACTATGGCTACACCTTC. This translates into CSVGRTGENYGYTF. The full variable domain, in which reference TRBV29-1 and TRBJ1-2 provide the parts outside the CDR3, is SAVISQKPSRDICQRGTSLTIQCQVDSQVTMMFWYRQQPGQSLTLIATANQGSEATYESGFVIDKFPISRPNLTFSTLTVSNMSPEDSSIYLCSVGRTGENYGYTFGSGTRLTVV.

This clone showed up just once. The CDR3 loop reads CASSLEGQSRDTF. CDR3 nucleotide sequence: TGTGCCAGCAGCTTAGAGGGACAAAGTCGCGACACCTTC. The chain joins TRBV7-2 to TRBJ1-2; possible D gene TRBD1, 6 bases. V lost 1 base to trimming and J lost 12 bases, with 15 bases between them. Germline V lookup: CDR1 SGHTA, CDR2 FQGNSA. The CDR3 extends over 13 amino acids.

This rearrangement joins TRBV6-1 to TRBJ1-1; TRBD1 is a possible D gene (6 bases). The germline V and J ends were trimmed by 10 bases and 7 bases, with 22 bases remaining between them. This CDR3 has 14 amino acids. The germline CDR1 and CDR2 sequences are MNHNS and SASEGT. The CDR3 here is CATRGPTGANEAFF. The CDR3 DNA sequence: TGTGCCACCAGGGGTCCGACCGGAGCAAATGAAGCTTTCTTT.

With respect to this clone: Germline is not matched at one junction end, which may reflect a read error. The V and J genes are TRBV5-4 and TRBJ2-6, with D possibly TRBD1 on 5 matching bases. The CDR3 is made up of 17 amino acids. In germline, CDR1 is SGHNT, CDR2 YYREEE (reference sequence). DNA of the CDR3: TGTGCCAGCAGCTTGGTCCTTGGGGCCTCTGGGGCCAACGGCCTGACTTTC. Translating it yields CASSLVLGASGANGLTF.

The chain carries TRBV5-8 and TRBJ1-2, with 7 bases lining up with TRBD1. Germline-derived CDR1 and CDR2 are SGHTS and YDEGEE. The CDR3 extends over 14 amino acids. J was trimmed by 4 bases and V by 0 bases; bases with no gene match: 3. The CDR3 bases are TGTGCCAGCAGCTTGGACGACAGGGCCTATGGCTACACCTTC. Residues: CASSLDDRAYGYTF.

This clone was found once. The chain combines TRBV7-9 with TRBJ2-3; D perhaps matches TRBD2 (7 bases). This CDR3 has 17 residues. The germline V and J ends were trimmed by 1 base and 1 base, with 15 bases remaining between them. In germline, CDR1 is SEHNR, CDR2 FQNEAQ (reference sequence). Here the CDR3 DNA reads TGTGCCAGCAGCTTAGTGAGCGGGACAACACGCACAGATACGCAGTATTTT. Encoded protein: CASSLVSGTTRTDTQYF.

The chain combines TRBV5-1 with TRBJ2-5, with 7 bases fitting TRBD2. Germline V gene lookup returns CDR1 SGHRS and CDR2 YFSETQ. The CDR3 is 14 residues long. V dropped 4 bases and J dropped 2; count of bases not matched to a gene: 5. DNA of the CDR3: TGCGCCAGCAGCCCCGGGACTACTCAAGAGACCCAGTACTTC. This sequence encodes CASSPGTTQETQYF.

This chain joins TRBV7-9 and TRBJ2-7; a possible D gene is TRBD2 (6 bases). This CDR3 has 12 amino acids. The V and J ends lost 4 bases and 7 bases respectively, with 11 bases between them. From germline, CDR1 is SEHNR and CDR2 FQNEAQ (reference sequence). The CDR3 here is CASSYLGGEQYF. CDR3 coding DNA: TGTGCCAGCAGCTACCTCGGGGGAGAGCAGTACTTC.

The chain has TRBV7-6 and TRBJ2-7; 8 bases align to TRBD1. This CDR3 comprises 14 residues. Germline loops: CDR1 SGHVS, CDR2 FNYEAQ. V shed 3 bases and J 1 base; nucleotides not matched to a gene: 2. CDR3 DNA: TGTGCCAGCAGCTTCAGACAGGGGTCCTACGAGCAGTACTTC. It translates to CASSFRQGSYEQYF.

The chain couples TRBV30 to TRBJ1-2; D is ambiguous. The germline gives CDR1 GTSNPN, CDR2 SVGIG (reference sequence). V gave up 4 bases and J gave up 4 bases, with 19 bases separating them. The CDR3 consists of 15 residues. The CDR3 sequence is CAWTHMARPIYGYTF. CDR3 DNA sequence: TGTGCCTGGACGCACATGGCCCGTCCCATCTATGGCTACACCTTC.

This clone was detected a few times. V gene TRBV29-1 combines with J gene TRBJ2-5, with D unresolved. The J call may be faulty, since TRBJ2-7 better matches the DNA end. CDR3 size: 11 residues. Germline V gene data show CDR1 as SQVTM and CDR2 as ANQGSEA. This chain's CDR3 is CSVGPSYEQYF. The CDR3 nucleotides are TGCAGCGTTGGTCCCTCCTACGAGCAGTACTTC.

The gene calls are TRBV10-3 and TRBJ1-4, with a possible D match to TRBD1 (5 bases). The CDR3 is 13 residues long. Trimming left V 8 bases short and J 0 bases short, with 7 bases between. CDR1 is ENHRY and CDR2 is SYGVKD in the germline V gene. The CDR3: CAIGGATNEKLFF. Here the CDR3 DNA reads TGTGCCATCGGGGGGGCAACTAATGAAAAACTGTTTTTT.

This clone was recorded a few times. CDR3 amino acids: CASSSTDQPQHF. The DNA of the CDR3 is TGTGCCAGCAGTTCGACAGATCAGCCCCAGCATTTT. The J gene is TRBJ1-5, the V gene TRBV28; D is perhaps TRBD1 (5 bases). V dropped 4 bases and J dropped 5 bases, with 6 bases sitting between them. The CDR3 covers 12 residues. The germline V gene encodes CDR1 MDHEN and CDR2 SYDVKM.

In its sample, this clone was seen once. This sample includes further DNA sequences coding for the same CDR3. V gene TRBV6-5 combines with J gene TRBJ2-5; the match to TRBD1 covers 10 bases. Germline V gives CDR1 MNHEY, CDR2 SVGAGI. The CDR3 loop spans 15 amino acids. Trimming removed 0 bases from V and 4 bases from J; junction bases left unmatched: 2. CDR3: CASSYSRTGGETQYF. CDR3 DNA sequence: TGTGCCAGCAGTTACTCCCGGACAGGGGGAGAGACCCAGTACTTC.

The gene calls are TRBV7-2 and TRBJ2-7; 7 bases align to TRBD2. The germline CDR1 and CDR2 sequences are SGHTA and FQGNSA. The junction had 7 bases not matched to a gene; V was cut back by 3 bases and J by 2 bases. There are 15 residues in the CDR3. The CDR3 loop is CASSFRAGETYEQYF. In nucleotides, the CDR3 is TGTGCCAGCAGCTTTCGGGCGGGGGAGACCTACGAGCAGTACTTC.

The chain recombines TRBV6-5 with TRBJ2-1, with D tentatively TRBD2 (6 bases). The CDR3 is made up of 16 amino acids. CDR1 is MNHEY and CDR2 is SVGAGI in the germline V gene. The V end lost 0 bases, the J end lost 2 bases, and 11 bases lay between the germline ends. CDR3: CASSYSSGETYNEQFF. In DNA form, the CDR3 reads TGTGCCAGCAGTTACTCCTCGGGAGAGACCTACAATGAGCAGTTCTTC.